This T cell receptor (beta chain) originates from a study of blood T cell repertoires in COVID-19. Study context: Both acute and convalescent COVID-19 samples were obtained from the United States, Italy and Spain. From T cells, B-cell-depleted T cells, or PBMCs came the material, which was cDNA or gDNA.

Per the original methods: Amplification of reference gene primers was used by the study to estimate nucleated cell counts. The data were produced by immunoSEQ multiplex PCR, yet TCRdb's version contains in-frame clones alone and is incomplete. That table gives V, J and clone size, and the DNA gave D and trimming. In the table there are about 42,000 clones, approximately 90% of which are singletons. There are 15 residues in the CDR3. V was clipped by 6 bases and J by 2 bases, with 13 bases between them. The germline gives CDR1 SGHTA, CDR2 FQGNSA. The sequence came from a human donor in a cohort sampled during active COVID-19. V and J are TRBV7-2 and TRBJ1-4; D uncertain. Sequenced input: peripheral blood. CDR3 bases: TGTGCCAGCAGTCCCGGGGTAACGACTAATGAAAAACTGTTTTTT. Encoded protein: CASSPGVTTNEKLFF.